The table lists the clone carrying this T cell receptor (beta chain) with a few counts. These data are taken from a study of neoadjuvant anti-PD-1 for oral cavity cancer. Background on the study: Patients mostly received three to four biweekly nivolumab doses at 3 mg/kg before surgery.

The CDR3 runs to 13 residues. Trimming pared 5 bases from V and 8 bases from J, leaving 15 bases between. Looked up from germline, CDR1 is SGHTA and CDR2 is FQGTGA. Method: immunoSEQ multiplex PCR; TCRdb's copy keeps in-frame clones and lacks some. The sample consists of 10,000 to 15,000 clones, around three fifths of them appearing once. The gene calls are TRBV7-3 and TRBJ1-2; D possibly corresponds to TRBD1 (6 bases). The clonotype originates from a person between 40 and 85 years old with oral cavity squamous cell carcinoma. This specimen consisted of PBMCs, obtained before nivolumab (anti-PD-1) treatment. CDR3: CASSRPGGEGYTF. In DNA form, the CDR3 reads TGTGCCAGCAGCCGGCCGGGGGGCGAGGGCTACACCTTC.